This is a list of T cell receptor beta chains from one sample in a study of T cells in localized non-small cell lung cancer. Assay: immunoSEQ multiplex PCR; the TCRdb copy retains only in-frame clones and omits some. The data contain roughly 33,000 clones, around nine tenths of them singletons. The sample consisted of peripheral blood, taken before any cancer treatment. The receptor set was obtained from a woman aged 35 to 69 with stage I lung adenocarcinoma. Each CDR3 is given with its conserved first and last residue. Each record gives: D gene, J gene, clone size, V gene, CDR3 DNA, CDR3 protein. A D gene is named only where the DNA matches it firmly. The size field is filled for only some rows; it gives once, few, many or a size class.

D: .; J: TRBJ1-5; size: .; V: TRBV6-1; DNA: TGTGCCAGCAAGTTCGGTGACACCGGCAATCAGCCCCAGCATTTT; CDR3: CASKFGDTGNQPQHF
D: TRBD2; J: TRBJ2-3; size: once; V: TRBV18; DNA: TGTGCCAGCTCACCACCGGGCGGGGGGCCTAGCACAGATACGCAGTATTTT; CDR3: CASSPPGGGPSTDTQYF
D: TRBD1; J: TRBJ1-4; size: .; V: TRBV4-3; DNA: TGCGCCAGCAGCCCCGGACAGGGAAGGGAAAAACTGTTTTTT; CDR3: CASSPGQGREKLFF
D: .; J: TRBJ2-2; size: .; V: TRBV19; DNA: TGTGCCACTCGTGTGGACAGACTCCCCGCGAACACCGGGGAGCTGTTTTTT; CDR3: CATRVDRLPANTGELFF
D: .; J: TRBJ2-7; size: .; V: TRBV7-2; DNA: TGTGCCAGCAGCTTAGGAAATCTCTACGAGCAGTACTTC; CDR3: CASSLGNLYEQYF
D: .; J: TRBJ1-1; size: .; V: TRBV7-9; DNA: TGTGCCAGCCCCCCCAGGGGAAATGGGGTCACTGAAGCTTTCTTT; CDR3: CASPPRGNGVTEAFF
D: TRBD2; J: TRBJ2-3; size: .; V: TRBV30; DNA: TGTGCCTGGAGTGTAGGCGGGGGGACAGATACGCAGTATTTT; CDR3: CAWSVGGGTDTQYF
D: .; J: TRBJ2-3; size: .; V: TRBV9; DNA: TGTGCCAGCACCCTTCTGGCAGGCCTAACAGATACGCAGTATTTT; CDR3: CASTLLAGLTDTQYF
D: .; J: TRBJ1-5; size: few; V: TRBV27; DNA: TGTGCCAGCAGGCGAGGGCAAAGCAATCAGCCCCAGCATTTT; CDR3: CASRRGQSNQPQHF
D: TRBD1; J: TRBJ2-7; size: .; V: TRBV7-8; DNA: TGTGCCAGCAGCCGATTCACAGGGGTCGGGAACTACGAGCAGTACTTC; CDR3: CASSRFTGVGNYEQYF
D: TRBD2; J: TRBJ2-5; size: once; V: TRBV9; DNA: TGTGCCAGCAGCGTTACCAGCGGGGCAGAGACCCAGTACTTC; CDR3: CASSVTSGAETQYF
D: .; J: TRBJ2-7; size: .; V: TRBV27; DNA: TGTGCCAGCAGTTTCCAGGGGAGGTACGAGCAGTACTTC; CDR3: CASSFQGRYEQYF
D: .; J: TRBJ1-2; size: .; V: TRBV27; DNA: TGTGCCAGCAGTTTAGGGGGCCTCGGTGGCTACACCTTC; CDR3: CASSLGGLGGYTF
D: TRBD2; J: TRBJ2-7; size: once; V: TRBV30; DNA: TGTGCCAGCGAGGGAAAGGGACTAGCGGGGGGGCTCGACGAGCAGTACTTC; CDR3: CASEGKGLAGGLDEQYF
D: .; J: TRBJ1-1; size: .; V: TRBV10-3; DNA: TGTGCCATCAGTGGGGACGGAGGAAAGGCTGAAGCTTTCTTT; CDR3: CAISGDGGKAEAFF
D: .; J: TRBJ2-7; size: .; V: TRBV5-1; DNA: TGCGCCAGCGCCGGGGGAAGGACAGGTCATCTATACGAGCAGTACTTC; CDR3: CASAGGRTGHLYEQYF
D: .; J: TRBJ2-7; size: .; V: TRBV6-1; DNA: TGTGCCAGCAGTCCCTTAAGCTACGAGCAGTACTTC; CDR3: CASSPLSYEQYF
D: TRBD1; J: TRBJ2-2; size: .; V: TRBV11-2; DNA: TGTGCCAGCAGATTGTCAAACAGGGGTATCGCCGGGGAGCTGTTTTTT; CDR3: CASRLSNRGIAGELFF
D: .; J: TRBJ1-4; size: .; V: TRBV6-5; DNA: TGTGCCAGCAGTTACTCAGGGGCGGGTGAAAAACTGTTTTTT; CDR3: CASSYSGAGEKLFF
D: .; J: TRBJ1-2; size: few; V: TRBV6-6; DNA: TGTGCCAGCAGTTACTCCTCGGCCGGGTCTGGAGATGGCTACACCTTC; CDR3: CASSYSSAGSGDGYTF
D: .; J: TRBJ1-1; size: .; V: TRBV10-1; DNA: TGCGCCAGCAGTGAGACGGCGCGAGGCACTGAAGCTTTCTTT; CDR3: CASSETARGTEAFF
D: .; J: TRBJ2-2; size: .; V: TRBV7-9; DNA: TGTGCCAGCAGCTTCGGGGGGCCCAACACCGGGGAGCTGTTTTTT; CDR3: CASSFGGPNTGELFF
D: TRBD1; J: TRBJ2-5; size: once; V: TRBV2; DNA: TGTGCCAGCATGACAGGGGGCGCCGGCGGATCTCAAGAGACCCAGTACTTC; CDR3: CASMTGGAGGSQETQYF
D: .; J: TRBJ1-6; size: .; V: TRBV5-4; DNA: TGTGCCAGCAGTTCCGGACAGCTTAATTCACCCCTCCACTTT; CDR3: CASSSGQLNSPLHF
D: .; J: TRBJ1-2; size: once; V: TRBV5-1; DNA: TGCGCCAGCAGCGAAGGGTGGGAATATGGCTACACCTTC; CDR3: CASSEGWEYGYTF
D: TRBD1; J: TRBJ2-7; size: .; V: TRBV7-8; DNA: TGTGCCAGCAGCTTAGGGGGACAGGGGGCTATCTACGAGCAGTACTTC; CDR3: CASSLGGQGAIYEQYF
D: .; J: TRBJ1-2; size: .; V: TRBV7-9; DNA: TGTGCCAGCAGCTTAGGGGAGGGAGTCGGCTACACCTTC; CDR3: CASSLGEGVGYTF
D: TRBD1; J: TRBJ2-1; size: .; V: TRBV27; DNA: TGTGCCAGCAGAAGACAGGGGTCTACCTACAATGAGCAGTTCTTC; CDR3: CASRRQGSTYNEQFF
D: .; J: TRBJ1-4; size: .; V: TRBV7-2; DNA: TGTGCCAGCAGCTTAGGATGGGGTAATGAAAAACTGTTTTTT; CDR3: CASSLGWGNEKLFF
D: .; J: TRBJ2-1; size: .; V: TRBV11-3; DNA: TGTGCCAGCAGCTTAAGCGGCTCTTTCTACAATGAGCAGTTCTTC; CDR3: CASSLSGSFYNEQFF
D: TRBD1; J: TRBJ1-1; size: few; V: TRBV4-1; DNA: TGCGCCAGCAGCCAAGATTTAAGGACAGGGGCCCCTGAAGCTTTCTTT; CDR3: CASSQDLRTGAPEAFF
D: .; J: TRBJ2-2; size: .; V: TRBV5-1; DNA: TGCGCCAGCAGCTTGAAGGGGCCCTACACCGGGGAGCTGTTTTTT; CDR3: CASSLKGPYTGELFF
D: .; J: TRBJ2-6; size: .; V: TRBV29-1; DNA: TGCAGCGTTGACGGGGAAGGGAGCTCTGGGGCCAACGTCCTGACTTTC; CDR3: CSVDGEGSSGANVLTF
D: .; J: TRBJ1-4; size: .; V: TRBV4-3; DNA: TGCGCCAGCAGCCAATGGACAGCTACTAATGAAAAACTGTTTTTT; CDR3: CASSQWTATNEKLFF
D: TRBD1; J: TRBJ1-5; size: .; V: TRBV5-1; DNA: TGCGCCAGCAGCCCCGCAGGGGGGGGCAATCAGCCCCAGCATTTT; CDR3: CASSPAGGGNQPQHF
D: TRBD1; J: TRBJ2-1; size: .; V: TRBV5-1; DNA: TGCGCCAGCAGCTTGAACCACTGGGACAGTACCTACAATGAGCAGTTCTTC; CDR3: CASSLNHWDSTYNEQFF
D: .; J: TRBJ1-2; size: .; V: TRBV5-5; DNA: TGTGCCAGCAGCTTAGGGCCGTTTTCAGGGGTTCAAGATGGCTACACCTTC; CDR3: CASSLGPFSGVQDGYTF
D: TRBD1; J: TRBJ1-1; size: .; V: TRBV5-4; DNA: TGTGCCAGCAGCTTGGAGCGCTTGAACAGGGGGGTCACTGAAGCTTTCTTT; CDR3: CASSLERLNRGVTEAFF
D: TRBD2; J: TRBJ2-5; size: .; V: TRBV4-2; DNA: TGTGCCAGCAGCCAAGATACTAGCGGGGGGGCCGAGACCCAGTACTTC; CDR3: CASSQDTSGGAETQYF
D: .; J: TRBJ1-1; size: .; V: TRBV7-3; DNA: TGTGCCAGCAGCTTAAGATCGAACACTGAAGCTTTCTTT; CDR3: CASSLRSNTEAFF